The 28 T cell receptor beta chains in this list originate from one sample, sequenced in a study of blood T cell repertoires in COVID-19 (dated by TCRdb to the early 2020s). Library preparation employed the immunoSEQ multiplex PCR assay. TCRdb obtained this table from immuneACCESS and retained in-frame rearrangements with V and J assigned. These tables miss some clones; where compared with another copy, unresolved V genes account for less than half of the shortfall, and the remainder is unexplained. The table for this sample lists 130,000 or so clones; more than 60% of them were counted only once. The ten biggest clones cover around 2% of the sample. Material for sequencing was peripheral blood. The receptors were gathered from an older woman with acute or convalescent COVID-19.

This chain uses TRBV2 with TRBJ2-2; D not certain. Germline CDR1 is SNHLY and CDR2 is FYNNEI. Trimming cost V 3 bases and J 3 bases, with 5 bases left between them. The CDR3 consists of 13 residues. The CDR3 bases are TGTGCCAGCAGTGACTCTTACACCGGGGAGCTGTTTTTT. Translated, it gives CASSDSYTGELFF.

This chain uses TRBV13 with TRBJ2-1; D is unresolved. Germline-derived CDR1 and CDR2 are PRHDT and FYEKMQ (reference sequence). The V gene lost 0 bases and the J gene lost 10 bases, with 10 bases spanning the gap. The CDR3 consists of 13 residues. CDR3 sequence (DNA): TGTGCCAGCAGCTTAGGGTACTACGACGAGCAGTTCTTC. Translation: CASSLGYYDEQFF.

The chain links TRBV6-5 to TRBJ2-5; a weak D match, TRBD1 (5 bases). The V and J ends lost 0 bases and 2 bases respectively, with 13 bases between them. Germline loops: CDR1 MNHEY, CDR2 SVGAGI. The CDR3 consists of 16 residues. For the CDR3, the DNA is TGTGCCAGCAGTTACTCTTCTTCAGGGCTACAAGAGACCCAGTACTTC. This translates into CASSYSSSGLQETQYF.

There are a few counts of this clone. The rearrangement links TRBV12-3 or TRBV12-4 to TRBJ1-6, with D possibly being TRBD1 (5 bases). V lost 5 bases and J 13 bases, leaving 15 bases between the germline ends. This CDR3 is built from 13 residues. The CDR3: CASSKAGFAPLHF. In DNA, the CDR3 is TGTGCCAGCAGTAAGGCAGGGTTTGCTCCCCTCCACTTT.

The chain employs TRBV2 and TRBJ2-1; a weak D match, TRBD1 (5 bases). The length of the CDR3 is 13 residues. V lost 7 bases and J lost 2, with 9 bases in between. Looked up from germline, CDR1 is SNHLY and CDR2 is FYNNEI. CDR3 nucleotides: TGTGCCAGCAAGCCAGGGACCTACAATGAGCAGTTCTTC. Encoded protein: CASKPGTYNEQFF.

This clone came up a few times. V and J are TRBV29-1 and TRBJ1-2, with D hard to call. CDR1 is SQVTM, CDR2 ANQGSEA, per germline. Trimming took 5 bases from V and 2 from J, leaving 9 bases between them. This CDR3 comprises 12 residues. CDR3 protein: CSVLRENYGYTF. CDR3 nucleotide sequence: TGCAGCGTTTTAAGGGAGAACTATGGCTACACCTTC.

The chain uses TRBV6-2 or TRBV6-3 and TRBJ2-7; 9 positions agree with TRBD2. Germline V gene data show CDR1 as MNHEY and CDR2 as SVGEGT. This CDR3 has 21 amino acids. V lost 2 bases to trimming and J lost 0 bases; unmatched junction nucleotides: 20. This chain's CDR3 is CASSYPRGGVDRALSSYEQYF. Written as DNA, the CDR3 is TGTGCCAGCAGTTACCCCCGCGGGGGGGTCGACAGGGCCCTCTCCTCCTACGAGCAGTACTTC.

This clone was detected a few times. The rearrangement links TRBV28 to TRBJ1-2; 8 nucleotides match TRBD1. CDR3 size: 15 residues. J lost 5 bases, V lost 2 bases, and 7 bases had no gene match. Germline assignment: CDR1 MDHEN and CDR2 SYDVKM. In DNA form, the CDR3 reads TGTGCCAGCAGTTTAGGGGGGACAGGTCGTTATGGCTACACCTTC. Its protein is CASSLGGTGRYGYTF.

The chain carries TRBV19 and TRBJ2-7; no clear D gene. The CDR3 covers 12 residues. Germline lookup yields CDR1 LNHDA and CDR2 SQIVND (reference sequence). The V and J ends lost 3 bases and 3 bases respectively, with 6 bases between them. Written as DNA, the CDR3 is TGTGCCAGTAGTATTGGAGTCTACGAGCAGTACTTC. Translated, it gives CASSIGVYEQYF. The full variable domain, rest sourced from reference TRBV19 and TRBJ2-7, is DGGITQSPKYLFRKEGQNVTLSCEQNLNHDAMYWYRQDPGQGLRLIYYSQIVNDFQKGDIAEGYSVSREKKESFPLTVTSAQKNPTAFYLCASSIGVYEQYFGPGTRLTVT.

This sequence joins TRBV5-1 and TRBJ1-5; D might be TRBD1 (6 bases). CDR1 is SGHRS, CDR2 YFSETQ, per germline. The CDR3 extends over 15 amino acids. V dropped 2 bases and J dropped 4 bases, with 13 bases sitting between them. CDR3 protein: CASSLSQGPNQPQHF. The CDR3 DNA reads as TGCGCCAGCAGCTTATCACAGGGACCGAATCAGCCCCAGCATTTT. The whole variable domain, remainder taken from reference TRBV5-1 and TRBJ1-5, is KAGVTQTPRYLIKTRGQQVTLSCSPISGHRSVSWYQQTPGQGLQFLFEYFSETQRNKGNFPGRFSGRQFSNSRSEMNVSTLELGDSALYLCASSLSQGPNQPQHFGDGTRLSIL.

The chain couples TRBV19 to TRBJ1-3; 7 bases are a match to TRBD1. This CDR3 comprises 16 residues. Germline assignment: CDR1 LNHDA and CDR2 SQIVND (reference sequence). With V trimmed by 2 bases and J by 0 bases, 4 bases remained unmatched. CDR3 DNA sequence: TGTGCCAGTAGTATAAGGGGGCCGCGCTCTGGAAACACCATATATTTT. This gives the protein CASSIRGPRSGNTIYF.

This chain uses TRBV27 with TRBJ2-7; the D gene is possibly TRBD2 (7 bases). V was shortened by 0 bases and J by 3 bases, with 15 bases between the two germline ends. The CDR3 totals 16 residues. Looked up from germline, CDR1 is MNHEY and CDR2 is SMNVEV (reference sequence). The CDR3, as DNA: TGTGCCAGCAGTTTATCGTACGGGGAGGGGGTCTACGAGCAGTACTTC. Protein: CASSLSYGEGVYEQYF.

The V gene is TRBV12-3 or TRBV12-4, the J gene TRBJ1-4; unclear D gene. Trimming removed 2 bases from V and 8 bases from J, with 9 bases in between. The CDR3 extends over 13 amino acids. The DNA for the CDR3 is TGTGCCAGCAGTTTATCCGGACTGGAAAAACTGTTTTTT. This encodes CASSLSGLEKLFF.

This clone was seen just once. The chain is built from TRBV4-2 and TRBJ1-1; TRBD1 agrees at 7 bases. Germline CDR1 reads LGHNA; CDR2 reads YNFKEQ. CDR3 length equals 18 residues. After removal of 0 bases from V and 5 bases from J, the junction contained 15 bases not matched to a gene. CDR3 sequence: CASSQDLGGDRVWTEAFF. The CDR3, as DNA: TGTGCCAGCAGCCAAGATTTGGGGGGCGACAGGGTCTGGACTGAAGCTTTCTTT.

The chain links TRBV18 to TRBJ1-6, with TRBD1 as a possible D gene (5 bases). This CDR3 has 15 residues. V was shortened by 3 bases and J by 8 bases, with 14 bases between the two germline ends. Germline loops: CDR1 KGHSH, CDR2 LQKENI. The CDR3 protein is CASSPRGGADSPLHF. CDR3 nucleotides: TGTGCCAGCTCACCTCGGGGCGGGGCAGATTCACCCCTCCACTTT. The variable domain in full, completed from reference TRBV18 and TRBJ1-6, reads NAGVMQNPRHLVRRRGQEARLRCSPMKGHSHVYWYRQLPEEGLKFMVYLQKENIIDESGMPKERFSAEFPKEGPSILRIQQVVRGDSAAYFCASSPRGGADSPLHFGNGTRLTVT.

The chain links TRBV5-6 to TRBJ1-2, with D maybe TRBD1 (6 bases). The germline V and J ends were trimmed by 3 bases and 4 bases, with 13 bases remaining between them. The CDR3 totals 14 residues. Germline-derived CDR1 and CDR2 are SGHDT and YYEEEE. The CDR3, as DNA: TGTGCCAGCAGCTCCCTGGACAGTCTCTATGGCTACACCTTC. It translates to CASSSLDSLYGYTF. Variable domain in full (rest from reference TRBV5-6 and TRBJ1-2): DAGVTQSPTHLIKTRGQQVTLRCSPKSGHDTVSWYQQALGQGPQFIFQYYEEEERQRGNFPDRFSGHQFPNYSSELNVNALLLGDSALYLCASSSLDSLYGYTFGSGTRLTVV.

This chain links TRBV7-2 with TRBJ1-1; D ambiguous. Germline lookup yields CDR1 SGHTA and CDR2 FQGNSA. There are 14 residues in the CDR3. V shed 1 base and J shed 10 bases, with 16 bases lying between them. The CDR3 sequence: CASSLDRSPRGAFF. The CDR3 DNA reads TGTGCCAGCAGCTTAGATCGGAGCCCCCGTGGAGCTTTCTTT.

The CDR3, as DNA: TGTGCCAGCAGCCAAGGGACGGGTGGGAGTGATACGCAGTATTTT. Protein: CASSQGTGGSDTQYF. V and J are TRBV4-2 and TRBJ2-3; possibly TRBD2 for D (5 bases). Trimming shortened V by 1 base and J by 6 bases, and 14 bases separated the two germline ends. The germline gives CDR1 LGHNA, CDR2 YNFKEQ. This CDR3 has 15 residues.

The chain carries TRBV19 and TRBJ2-6, with D unresolved. Deletions cut 5 bases from V and 2 bases from J, with 13 bases between. The V gene's germline CDR1 is LNHDA and CDR2 SQIVND (reference sequence). The CDR3 is 16 amino acids. CDR3 DNA sequence: TGTGCCAGTAGTCGTACAGCAAGAACTGGGGCCAACGTCCTGACTTTC. This encodes CASSRTARTGANVLTF.

This chain links TRBV6-5 with TRBJ2-1; D unresolved. Looked up from germline, CDR1 is MNHEY and CDR2 is SVGAGI. V lost 6 bases, J lost 0 bases, and 6 bases lay in between. This CDR3 spans 13 amino acids. CDR3 DNA sequence: TGTGCCAGCAGATTGAGCTCCTACAATGAGCAGTTCTTC. It encodes CASRLSSYNEQFF.

This clone was seen a handful of times. The CDR3 is CASSFFQGASLETQYF. CDR3 DNA: TGCGCCAGCAGCTTTTTTCAGGGGGCGAGCTTGGAGACCCAGTACTTC. The chain recombines TRBV5-1 with TRBJ2-5; 8 bases are shared with TRBD1. The ends lost 2 bases at V and 5 bases at J; junction bases unmatched: 11. The CDR3 sequence is 16 residues long. In germline, CDR1 is SGHRS, CDR2 YFSETQ.

This chain uses TRBV29-1 with TRBJ2-2, with D tentatively TRBD2 (5 bases). This CDR3 region has 14 residues. Per germline, CDR1 SQVTM and CDR2 ANQGSEA. V lost 6 bases and J 2 bases, leaving 13 bases between the germline ends. The CDR3 sequence: CSVPNGVNTGELFF. The CDR3 nucleotides are TGCAGCGTCCCAAACGGGGTAAACACCGGGGAGCTGTTTTTT.

The rearrangement uses TRBV7-8 and TRBJ2-5; 8 bases align to TRBD1. The V gene end was trimmed by 2 bases and the J gene end by 5 bases; junction bases not matched to a gene: 4. The CDR3 sequence is 14 residues long. Per the germline V gene, CDR1 is SGHVS and CDR2 is FQNEAQ. In DNA form, the CDR3 reads TGTGCCAGCAGCTTACGGACAGGGCTTGAGACCCAGTACTTC. Amino acids: CASSLRTGLETQYF.

The chain combines TRBV18 with TRBJ2-7; D not certain. The CDR3 sequence is 15 residues long. CDR1 is KGHSH and CDR2 is LQKENI in the germline V gene. V lost 2 bases to trimming and J lost 2 bases, with 13 bases between them. CDR3 loop: CASSPLAVTTYEQYF. CDR3 bases: TGTGCCAGCTCACCATTGGCGGTAACTACCTACGAGCAGTACTTC.

The rearrangement links TRBV10-2 to TRBJ1-1, with 7 positions matching TRBD1. The CDR3 sequence is 14 residues long. Germline CDR1 WSHSY, CDR2 SAAADI. Losses at the gene ends were 2 bases for V and 1 base for J; bases not matched to a gene: 1. As DNA, the CDR3 is TGCGCCAGCAGTGAGGCAGGGGGGAACACTGAAGCTTTCTTT. Encoded protein: CASSEAGGNTEAFF.

The V gene is TRBV28, the J gene TRBJ2-7; the match to TRBD2 covers 10 bases. From germline, CDR1 is MDHEN and CDR2 SYDVKM. V shed 6 bases, J shed 2 bases, and the junction held 4 bases outside the gene matches. The CDR3 consists of 14 residues. As DNA, the CDR3 is TGTGCCAGCAGCGGACTAGCGGAAACCTACGAGCAGTACTTC. Translating gives CASSGLAETYEQYF.

The CDR3 sequence: CASSSESWDSTPEQYF. The CDR3 DNA is TGTGCCAGCAGCTCCGAAAGCTGGGACAGTACTCCCGAGCAGTACTTC. The chain couples TRBV7-9 to TRBJ2-7, with 7 bases lining up with TRBD1. The length of the CDR3 is 16 residues. The J segment lost 6 bases and the V segment lost 4 bases, leaving 15 bases of the junction unmatched. The germline V gene encodes CDR1 SEHNR and CDR2 FQNEAQ (reference sequence).

The chain recombines TRBV12-5 with TRBJ1-3, with a weak D call TRBD1 (6 bases). CDR3 length equals 13 residues. With 6 bases removed from V and 3 bases from J, the gap between germline ends came to 9 bases. Germline lookup yields CDR1 LGHNT and CDR2 FRNRAP. The CDR3 DNA sequence: TGTGCTAGTGGCCAGGGGAGTGGAAACACCATATATTTT. As protein: CASGQGSGNTIYF.